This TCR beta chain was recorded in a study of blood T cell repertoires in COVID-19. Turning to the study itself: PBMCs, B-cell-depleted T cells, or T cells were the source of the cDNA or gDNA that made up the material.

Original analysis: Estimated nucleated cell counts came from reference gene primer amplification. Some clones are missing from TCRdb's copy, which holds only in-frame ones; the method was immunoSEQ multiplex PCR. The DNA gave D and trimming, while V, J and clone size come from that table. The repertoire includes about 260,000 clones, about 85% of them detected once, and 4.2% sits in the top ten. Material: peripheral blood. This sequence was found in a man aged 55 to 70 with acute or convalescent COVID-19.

CDR3 residues: CASTPDRGLDQPQHF. As DNA, the CDR3 is TGTGCCAGTACCCCGGACAGGGGGCTCGATCAGCCCCAGCATTTT. The V and J genes are TRBV19 and TRBJ1-5; 11 bases fit TRBD1. The CDR3 extends over 15 amino acids. Losses at the gene ends were 7 bases for V and 5 bases for J; bases not matched to a gene: 7. CDR1 and CDR2 (germline): LNHDA, SQIVND (reference sequence).